The next 27 T cell receptor beta chains were all read from a single sample in a study of cytomegalovirus exposure and HLA in healthy donors (TCRdb year 2017). The receptor library was made with the immunoSEQ multiplex PCR assay. For the multiplex PCR, a mixture combining 60 forward primers for TCR Vbeta segments and 13 reverse primers for TCR Jbeta segments was used. As stored in TCRdb, this immuneACCESS dataset retains in-frame rearrangements with V and J assigned. A fraction of the clones does not appear; measured against another copy, unresolved V genes explain less than half of the discrepancy, and the remainder lacks a known reason. The sample yields 150,000 to 200,000 clones; 80% to 85% were counted once. The ten most abundant clones make up about 0.25% of the sample. Sequenced: PBMCs. Source of these receptors: a boy younger than 18 in good health and CMV-seronegative.

This clone appeared once. V is TRBV5-4 and J is TRBJ2-7; 9 bases fit TRBD2. Trimming took 0 bases from V and 6 from J; bases not matched to a gene: 10. The CDR3 extends over 16 amino acids. Germline V lookup: CDR1 SGHNT, CDR2 YYREEE (reference sequence). As DNA, the CDR3 is TGTGCCAGCAGCTTGGGGCGGGAGGGAAAGTTGGGCGAGCAGTACTTC. Translating gives CASSLGREGKLGEQYF.

This chain joins TRBV11-1 and TRBJ1-1; 8 nucleotides agree with TRBD1. CDR1 is SGHAT and CDR2 is FQDESV in the germline V gene (reference sequence). The CDR3 contains 12 residues. The V and J ends lost 8 bases and 2 bases, in that order; junction bases with no gene match: 1. The CDR3 region is CASGTGNTEAFF. CDR3 nucleotide sequence: TGTGCCAGCGGGACAGGAAACACTGAAGCTTTCTTT.

CDR3 in amino acids: CASSATDPSGGPPVDTQYF. The CDR3 coding sequence is TGTGCCAGCAGCGCAACCGACCCTAGCGGGGGCCCCCCCGTGGATACGCAGTATTTT. The chain couples TRBV13 to TRBJ2-3, with 10 positions matching TRBD2. The CDR3 totals 19 residues. Germline-derived CDR1 and CDR2 are PRHDT and FYEKMQ (reference sequence). Trimming took 5 bases from V and 6 from J; bases not matched to a gene: 20.

V gene TRBV30 combines with J gene TRBJ1-6; 8 nucleotides align to TRBD1. Losses at the gene ends were 3 bases for V and 9 bases for J; bases not matched to a gene: 7. CDR3 length equals 14 residues. Germline loops: CDR1 GTSNPN, CDR2 SVGIG (reference sequence). The CDR3 loop is CAWRLDRDPSPLHF. The CDR3 DNA is TGTGCCTGGAGACTGGACAGGGACCCTTCACCCCTCCACTTT.

The chain employs TRBV5-1 and TRBJ2-7; TRBD1 matches at 9 bases. J gave up 2 bases and V 1 base, and 4 bases lay outside the gene matches. This CDR3 spans 15 amino acids. The germline gives CDR1 SGHRS, CDR2 YFSETQ. The CDR3 nucleotides read TGCGCCAGCAGCTTGAGGGGACAGGGAGCCTACGAGCAGTACTTC. It is translated as CASSLRGQGAYEQYF.

The rearrangement uses TRBV4-3 and TRBJ2-6; tentative D call: TRBD1 (6 bases). CDR1 is LGHNA, CDR2 YSLEER, per germline. The CDR3 has 16 amino acids. Trimming stripped 0 bases from V and 2 bases from J, with 8 bases between. DNA of the CDR3: TGCGCCAGCAGCCAAGATGGGACAACTGGGGCCAACGTCCTGACTTTC. Translated: CASSQDGTTGANVLTF.

This clone showed up just a few times. The chain combines TRBV19 with TRBJ2-7, with D perhaps matching TRBD1 (5 bases). This CDR3 is 14 amino acids long. From germline, CDR1 is LNHDA and CDR2 SQIVND (reference sequence). V shed 0 bases and J shed 2 bases, with 8 bases lying between them. The CDR3 sequence: CASSIETGPYEQYF. The CDR3 region has the DNA TGTGCCAGTAGTATAGAAACAGGCCCCTACGAGCAGTACTTC. Using reference TRBV19 and TRBJ2-7 for the parts outside the CDR3, the full variable domain is DGGITQSPKYLFRKEGQNVTLSCEQNLNHDAMYWYRQDPGQGLRLIYYSQIVNDFQKGDIAEGYSVSREKKESFPLTVTSAQKNPTAFYLCASSIETGPYEQYFGPGTRLTVT.

This chain joins TRBV9 and TRBJ1-3; possibly TRBD1 for D (5 bases). The V end was cut by 2 bases, the J end by 0 bases, with 15 bases between. The CDR3 extends over 17 amino acids. Looked up from germline, CDR1 is SGDLS and CDR2 is YYNGEE. The CDR3 sequence: CASSVSSTASSGNTIYF. CDR3 nucleotide sequence: TGTGCCAGCAGCGTTTCCTCGACAGCTAGCTCTGGAAACACCATATATTTT. Together with reference TRBV9 and TRBJ1-3, the CDR3 gives the full variable domain: DSGVTQTPKHLITATGQRVTLRCSPRSGDLSVYWYQQSLDQGLQFLIQYYNGEERAKGNILERFSAQQFPDLHSELNLSSLELGDSALYFCASSVSSTASSGNTIYFGEGSWLTVV.

This clone appeared once. This sequence joins TRBV30 and TRBJ1-1; D is perhaps TRBD1 (5 bases). The CDR3 runs 13 residues. V was clipped by 4 bases and J by 0 bases, with 9 bases between them. Per the germline V gene, CDR1 is GTSNPN and CDR2 is SVGIG (reference sequence). CDR3 DNA: TGTGCCTGGACATCGGGGGTGAACACTGAAGCTTTCTTT. It specifies CAWTSGVNTEAFF.

The chain uses TRBV2 and TRBJ1-2, with D possibly being TRBD1 (5 bases). V lost 10 bases and J lost 1, with 13 bases in between. The CDR3 covers 13 residues. Per germline, CDR1 SNHLY and CDR2 FYNNEI. The CDR3 DNA follows: TGTGCCACGTTCAGGGTGGTTAACTATGGCTACACCTTC. This sequence encodes CATFRVVNYGYTF.

V is TRBV6-1 and J is TRBJ2-2; 8 bases align to TRBD2. The V segment lost 4 bases and the J segment 2 bases; nucleotides outside the gene matches: 9. This CDR3 has 17 residues. Germline assignment: CDR1 MNHNS and CDR2 SASEGT. CDR3 loop: CASSGPSGRTNTGELFF. The CDR3 DNA reads TGTGCCAGCAGTGGGCCTAGCGGGCGTACTAACACCGGGGAGCTGTTTTTT.

This clone was recorded only once. This rearrangement joins TRBV10-3 to TRBJ2-7; 10 nucleotides match TRBD1. Germline values: CDR1 ENHRY, CDR2 SYGVKD. Trimming took 4 bases from V and 5 from J; bases not matched to a gene: 2. This CDR3 has 13 amino acids. CDR3 region: CAISGDRGHEQYF. CDR3 in DNA: TGTGCCATCAGTGGGGACAGGGGTCACGAGCAGTACTTC.

This clone was observed a single time. The V call is TRBV27, the J call TRBJ1-1, with TRBD1 identical over 9 bases. The CDR3 is 13 residues long. In germline, CDR1 is MNHEY, CDR2 SMNVEV (reference sequence). V shed 6 bases and J 4 bases; nucleotides not matched to a gene: 3. CDR3 DNA: TGTGCCAGCAGCGGGACAGGGTTCACTGAAGCTTTCTTT. As protein: CASSGTGFTEAFF.

J is TRBJ2-7 and V is TRBV7-2, with D perhaps TRBD1 (6 bases). This CDR3 is built from 15 residues. V gave up 2 bases and J gave up 0 bases, with 11 bases separating them. Germline V gene lookup returns CDR1 SGHTA and CDR2 FQGNSA. For the CDR3, the DNA is TGTGCCAGCAGCTTACACAGGGCTTACTCCTACGAGCAGTACTTC. It codes for CASSLHRAYSYEQYF.

The rearrangement uses TRBV7-2 and TRBJ1-6, with a weak D call TRBD1 (5 bases). CDR3 length equals 14 residues. Per the germline V gene, CDR1 is SGHTA and CDR2 is FQGNSA. With 2 bases removed from V and 6 bases from J, the gap between germline ends came to 8 bases. The CDR3 sequence: CASSLRGSNSPLHF. As DNA, the CDR3 is TGTGCCAGCAGCTTACGGGGGAGTAATTCACCCCTCCACTTT.

The V gene is TRBV6-5, the J gene TRBJ1-2; 10 bases agree with TRBD1. The junction had 5 bases not matched to a gene; V was cut back by 2 bases and J by 8 bases. Per the germline V gene, CDR1 is MNHEY and CDR2 is SVGAGI. This CDR3 is built from 14 residues. In DNA form, the CDR3 reads TGTGCCAGCAGTTACGCCGGGACAGGGGACGGCTACACCTTC. Its protein product is CASSYAGTGDGYTF.

The V gene is TRBV7-8, the J gene TRBJ2-1; 7 nucleotides align to TRBD1. Trimming took 2 bases from V and 1 from J; bases not matched to a gene: 5. CDR3 length: 16 residues. CDR1 is SGHVS and CDR2 is FQNEAQ in the germline V gene. Written as DNA, the CDR3 is TGTGCCAGCAGCTTAAGGGGGCGCAGTTCCTACAATGAGCAGTTCTTC. Amino acids: CASSLRGRSSYNEQFF.

This chain links TRBV27 with TRBJ1-2; no firm D call. This CDR3 region has 15 residues. From germline, CDR1 is MNHEY and CDR2 SMNVEV (reference sequence). Trimming took off 6 bases at V and 8 bases at J, with 22 bases between the two ends. The CDR3 DNA sequence: TGTGCCAGCAGCCCAGTTAACGGGGAATTCTTGGGCTACACCTTC. As protein: CASSPVNGEFLGYTF.

The chain is built from TRBV28 and TRBJ1-1, with D unclear. Trimming stripped 5 bases from V and 6 bases from J, with 7 bases between. This CDR3 region has 11 residues. Germline V CDR1 and CDR2: MDHEN, SYDVKM. CDR3 sequence: CASSEGAEAFF. In nucleotides, the CDR3 is TGTGCCAGCAGTGAAGGAGCTGAAGCTTTCTTT.

The chain has TRBV7-8 and TRBJ1-6; TRBD1 matches 10 bases. V lost 1 base and J lost 8; bases outside the gene matches: 8. Germline assignment: CDR1 SGHVS and CDR2 FQNEAQ. The CDR3 spans 17 residues. Written as DNA, the CDR3 is TGTGCCAGCAGCTTAGTCCTACGCGGGACAGGGGATTCACCCCTCCACTTT. Amino acid sequence: CASSLVLRGTGDSPLHF.

The rearrangement joins TRBV7-8 to TRBJ1-3, with D perhaps TRBD1 (6 bases). Germline CDR1 is SGHVS and CDR2 is FQNEAQ. V was pared by 5 bases and J by 3 bases, with 20 bases between. There are 17 residues in the CDR3. The CDR3 sequence is CASSLHRAKGYGNTIYF. In nucleotides, the CDR3 is TGTGCCAGCAGCCTTCACAGGGCAAAGGGGTATGGAAACACCATATATTTT.

This clone was observed a handful of times. V gene TRBV30 combines with J gene TRBJ1-1; no firm D call. The germline gives CDR1 GTSNPN, CDR2 SVGIG (reference sequence). Trimming cost V 4 bases and J 3 bases, with 12 bases left between them. The CDR3 length is 13 residues. This CDR3 reads CAWNGLGDTEAFF. The CDR3 nucleotides are TGTGCCTGGAACGGACTCGGGGACACTGAAGCTTTCTTT.

The J gene is TRBJ2-1, the V gene TRBV27; 9 nucleotides agree with TRBD2. This CDR3 has 14 residues. V dropped 7 bases and J dropped 8; count of bases not matched to a gene: 9. Germline V CDR1 and CDR2: MNHEY, SMNVEV (reference sequence). The CDR3 DNA reads as TGTGCCAGCAAGCGCAGTAGCGGGAGCTATGAGCAGTTCTTC. As protein: CASKRSSGSYEQFF.

The rearrangement joins TRBV2 to TRBJ2-1, with D perhaps TRBD2 (5 bases). Germline CDR1 and CDR2: SNHLY and FYNNEI. CDR3 length: 12 residues. V was clipped by 5 bases and J by 10 bases, with 12 bases between them. The CDR3 is CASSSGIDEQFF. Here the CDR3 DNA reads TGTGCCAGCAGTTCGGGGATAGACGAGCAGTTCTTC.

The V and J genes are TRBV27 and TRBJ2-3, with D maybe TRBD2 (6 bases). The V and J ends lost 3 bases and 5 bases respectively, with 9 bases between them. CDR3 length equals 13 residues. Germline CDR1 and CDR2: MNHEY and SMNVEV (reference sequence). In DNA form, the CDR3 reads TGTGCCAGCAGTTTGTGGGGAGGAGATACGCAGTATTTT. It translates to CASSLWGGDTQYF.

The V call is TRBV7-2, the J call TRBJ2-1, with 8 bases matching TRBD2. The CDR3 covers 15 residues. After removal of 7 bases from V and 7 bases from J, the junction contained 12 bases not matched to a gene. CDR1 is SGHTA, CDR2 FQGNSA, per germline. CDR3 in amino acids: CASTPPGTSRNEQFF. CDR3 coding DNA: TGTGCCAGCACCCCCCCCGGGACTAGTAGGAATGAGCAGTTCTTC.

The chain employs TRBV27 and TRBJ2-1; 12 bases agree with TRBD2. The V gene end was trimmed by 0 bases and the J gene end by 6 bases; junction bases not matched to a gene: 15. The germline V gene encodes CDR1 MNHEY and CDR2 SMNVEV (reference sequence). The CDR3 totals 20 residues. The CDR3 nucleotides read TGTGCCAGCAGTTTATCGTTCTTTGGCACTAGCGGGGGGCCGCCCAATGAGCAGTTCTTC. It yields the protein CASSLSFFGTSGGPPNEQFF.